This entry lists 23 T cell receptor beta chains sequenced from one sample in a study of shared clonotypes between healthy human individuals. Clones were read by immunoSEQ multiplex PCR, and TCRdb kept only the in-frame ones, dropping some. The sample records about 2.4 million clones, roughly 93% being singletons. The sequencing sample was made of naive CD4+ T cells from PBMCs. The subset denotes: CD45RA+ positively selected. Receptor source: a man between 18 and 35 years old in good health. Some clones in this sample may be carry-over from other donors' samples.

The V and J genes are TRBV28 and TRBJ2-1; 12 bases fit TRBD2. Germline-derived CDR1 and CDR2 are MDHEN and SYDVKM. J lost 4 bases, V lost 5 bases, and 6 bases had no gene match. The CDR3 length is 16 residues. Here the CDR3 reads CASSMSGTSGYNEQFF. The CDR3 bases are TGTGCCAGCAGTATGTCCGGGACTAGCGGGTACAATGAGCAGTTCTTC. Full variable domain (outside the CDR3, taken from reference TRBV28 and TRBJ2-1): DVKVTQSSRYLVKRTGEKVFLECVQDMDHENMFWYRQDPGLGLRLIYFSYDVKMKEKGDIPEGYSVSREKKERFSLILESASTNQTSMYLCASSMSGTSGYNEQFFGPGTRLTVL.

The V and J genes are TRBV5-1 and TRBJ2-2, with TRBD1 as a possible D gene (6 bases). V was trimmed by 4 bases and J by 5 bases, leaving 15 bases between them. Germline CDR1 reads SGHRS; CDR2 reads YFSETQ. This CDR3 contains 15 residues. The CDR3, as DNA: TGCGCCAGCAGCACATACAGGGTTTCGACCGGGGAGCTGTTTTTT. It yields the protein CASSTYRVSTGELFF.

CDR3 DNA sequence: TGCGCCAGCAGCTTGGTGGCGGGCTCCTACTACAATGAGCAGTTCTTC. Translation: CASSLVAGSYYNEQFF. The rearrangement uses TRBV5-1 and TRBJ2-1, with D perhaps matching TRBD2 (5 bases). CDR3 length: 16 amino acids. V was shortened by 0 bases and J by 3 bases, with 13 bases between the two germline ends. Germline CDR1 reads SGHRS; CDR2 reads YFSETQ.

CDR3 region: CASKGQQNTEAFF. The CDR3, as DNA: TGTGCCAGTAAGGGACAGCAGAACACTGAAGCTTTCTTT. The V and J genes are TRBV2 and TRBJ1-1; 7 nucleotides match TRBD1. CDR3 length equals 13 residues. The V gene's germline CDR1 is SNHLY and CDR2 FYNNEI. The trim removed 9 bases at V and 1 base at J, leaving 5 bases unmatched.

This chain connects TRBV28 to TRBJ2-2; no definite D call. The germline V and J ends were trimmed by 10 bases and 1 base, with 10 bases remaining between them. In germline, CDR1 is MDHEN, CDR2 SYDVKM. This CDR3 region has 13 residues. This CDR3 reads CATPRGNTGELFF. The CDR3 DNA is TGTGCCACCCCACGAGGGAACACCGGGGAGCTGTTTTTT.

V gene TRBV10-1 combines with J gene TRBJ1-1, with 7 positions matching TRBD1. J was trimmed by 1 base and V by 6 bases; bases with no gene match: 8. CDR1 is WNHNN, CDR2 SYGVQD, per germline (reference sequence). The CDR3 sequence is 15 residues long. The CDR3 loop reads CASSHSGQPNTEAFF. DNA for the CDR3: TGCGCCAGCAGCCACTCGGGACAGCCGAACACTGAAGCTTTCTTT.

The chain recombines TRBV27 with TRBJ1-2; no clear D gene. Germline V gene lookup returns CDR1 MNHEY and CDR2 SMNVEV (reference sequence). V was clipped by 3 bases and J by 2 bases, with 10 bases between them. The CDR3 is made up of 14 amino acids. Here the CDR3 reads CASSFHGGNYGYTF. The CDR3 nucleotides are TGTGCCAGCAGTTTTCACGGCGGGAACTATGGCTACACCTTC.

The chain carries TRBV5-4 and TRBJ2-5; D tentatively fits TRBD1 or TRBD2 (6 bases each). Looked up from germline, CDR1 is SGHNT and CDR2 is YYREEE (reference sequence). This CDR3 is built from 13 residues. With 5 bases removed from V and 5 bases from J, the gap between germline ends came to 13 bases. The CDR3 DNA follows: TGTGCCAGCAGTTTAGGGGGGATTGAGACCCAGTACTTC. Encoded protein: CASSLGGIETQYF.

As regards this clone: This same CDR3 is encoded by further DNA sequences in the sample. V is TRBV5-4 and J is TRBJ2-1; 8 bases match TRBD2. Looked up from germline, CDR1 is SGHNT and CDR2 is YYREEE (reference sequence). Losses at the gene ends were 1 base for V and 6 bases for J; bases not matched to a gene: 0. This CDR3 region has 13 residues. The CDR3 DNA sequence: TGTGCCAGCAGCTTGACTAGCGGCAATGAGCAGTTCTTC. It specifies CASSLTSGNEQFF.

The chain carries TRBV7-2 and TRBJ2-5; TRBD1 aligns across 7 bases. The CDR3 is made up of 15 amino acids. CDR1 is SGHTA and CDR2 is FQGNSA in the germline V gene. Trimming cost V 5 bases and J 3 bases; bases outside gene matches: 9. For the CDR3, the DNA is TGTGCCAGCAGCCGAGGACAGGTATCCAAAGAGACCCAGTACTTC. Translating gives CASSRGQVSKETQYF.

The chain couples TRBV27 to TRBJ2-2; D remains ambiguous. This CDR3 is 16 amino acids long. The V end was cut by 3 bases, the J end by 9 bases, with 20 bases between. The germline V gene has CDR1 MNHEY and CDR2 SMNVEV (reference sequence). The CDR3 loop reads CASSFLFPGVVRELFF. The CDR3 DNA sequence: TGTGCCAGCAGTTTTCTTTTCCCTGGTGTTGTACGGGAGCTGTTTTTT.

V and J are TRBV18 and TRBJ1-5; D not resolved. Germline lookup yields CDR1 KGHSH and CDR2 LQKENI. The length of the CDR3 is 14 residues. The V end was cut by 4 bases, the J end by 11 bases, with 18 bases between. The DNA of the CDR3 is TGTGCCAGCTCACGAACGGACGGCCTATCAGCCCAGCATTTT. Translating it yields CASSRTDGLSAQHF. Full variable domain (outside the CDR3, taken from reference TRBV18 and TRBJ1-5): NAGVMQNPRHLVRRRGQEARLRCSPMKGHSHVYWYRQLPEEGLKFMVYLQKENIIDESGMPKERFSAEFPKEGPSILRIQQVVRGDSAAYFCASSRTDGLSAQHFGDGTRLSIL.

The chain joins TRBV5-4 to TRBJ2-2; 7 bases fit TRBD2. The V and J ends lost 0 bases and 8 bases, in that order; junction bases with no gene match: 7. Germline assignment: CDR1 SGHNT and CDR2 YYREEE (reference sequence). This CDR3 is 15 amino acids long. In DNA form, the CDR3 reads TGTGCCAGCAGCTTGGACGGCGGGAGAGGGGGGGAGCTGTTTTTT. The encoded protein is CASSLDGGRGGELFF.

This chain links TRBV27 with TRBJ2-7; 11 nucleotides align to TRBD2. Losses at the gene ends were 3 bases for V and 3 bases for J; bases not matched to a gene: 10. Germline V gene sequence: CDR1 MNHEY, CDR2 SMNVEV (reference sequence). The CDR3 is made up of 17 amino acids. The CDR3 nucleotides read TGTGCCAGCAGTTTCCGACGTAGCGGGAGGGACCACTACGAGCAGTACTTC. It is translated as CASSFRRSGRDHYEQYF.

Comment on this clone: Its ends do not fully match the called genes, so a read error is possible. Other DNA sequences in this sample translate to the same CDR3. The V call is TRBV6-5, the J call TRBJ1-2; D unclear. The CDR3 spans 11 residues. The germline V gene has CDR1 MNHEY and CDR2 SVGAGI. The CDR3 sequence is CASMTEYGYTF. Written as DNA, the CDR3 is TGCGCCAGCATGACTGAGTATGGCTACACCTTC.

This rearrangement joins TRBV7-9 to TRBJ1-2, with 10 nucleotides matching TRBD1. Looked up from germline, CDR1 is SEHNR and CDR2 is FQNEAQ (reference sequence). After removal of 5 bases from V and 7 bases from J, the junction contained 4 bases not matched to a gene. The CDR3 contains 13 residues. CDR3 sequence: CASSQTGGSGYTF. CDR3 bases: TGTGCCAGCAGCCAGACAGGGGGCAGTGGCTACACCTTC.

The V call is TRBV28, the J call TRBJ2-1; D might be TRBD2 (6 bases). CDR3 length: 16 amino acids. V gave up 3 bases and J gave up 0 bases, with 12 bases separating them. Germline lookup yields CDR1 MDHEN and CDR2 SYDVKM. The CDR3 sequence: CASSLRAGSSYNEQFF. In nucleotides, the CDR3 is TGTGCCAGCAGTTTGCGTGCGGGGAGCTCCTACAATGAGCAGTTCTTC.

As concerns this clone: The same CDR3 is also encoded by other DNA sequences in this sample. The rearrangement uses TRBV9 and TRBJ2-7; the match to TRBD2 covers 14 bases. Germline values: CDR1 SGDLS, CDR2 YYNGEE. V lost 3 bases, J lost 5 bases, and 7 bases stayed unmatched. The CDR3 is 16 residues long. CDR3 DNA sequence: TGTGCCAGCAGCGCGACCGGGACTAGCGGGAGCCACGAGCAGTACTTC. As protein: CASSATGTSGSHEQYF. Using reference TRBV9 and TRBJ2-7 for the parts outside the CDR3, the full variable domain is DSGVTQTPKHLITATGQRVTLRCSPRSGDLSVYWYQQSLDQGLQFLIQYYNGEERAKGNILERFSAQQFPDLHSELNLSSLELGDSALYFCASSATGTSGSHEQYFGPGTRLTVT.

This sequence joins TRBV10-3 and TRBJ2-1, with 10 bases identical to TRBD1. The V gene end was trimmed by 4 bases and the J gene end by 8 bases; junction bases not matched to a gene: 8. The CDR3 has 15 residues. In germline, CDR1 is ENHRY, CDR2 SYGVKD. DNA of the CDR3: TGTGCCATCAGTGCCGCCGGGACAGGGGTGGATGAGCAGTTCTTC. Encoded protein: CAISAAGTGVDEQFF.

The chain uses TRBV28 and TRBJ2-7, with D perhaps TRBD1 (6 bases). The CDR3 spans 16 residues. Trimming removed 5 bases from V and 8 bases from J, with 25 bases in between. Per the germline V gene, CDR1 is MDHEN and CDR2 is SYDVKM. This CDR3 is CASSPRGAGAMGKQYF. DNA of the CDR3: TGTGCCAGCAGTCCCCGTGGGGCAGGGGCCATGGGAAAGCAGTACTTC.

The J gene is TRBJ2-7, the V gene TRBV30, with 8 bases matching TRBD1. CDR3 length equals 13 residues. After removal of 3 bases from V and 2 bases from J, the junction contained 3 bases not matched to a gene. In germline, CDR1 is GTSNPN, CDR2 SVGIG (reference sequence). This CDR3 is CAWSRGPTYEQYF. The CDR3 DNA reads TGTGCCTGGAGCAGGGGGCCCACCTACGAGCAGTACTTC.

The rearrangement uses TRBV2 and TRBJ2-3, with a possible D match to TRBD1 (6 bases). The CDR3 loop spans 15 amino acids. Germline CDR1 and CDR2: SNHLY and FYNNEI. The V end was cut by 6 bases, the J end by 2 bases, with 15 bases between. In DNA form, the CDR3 reads TGTGCCAGCAGGTTAGGACAGTCCTACACAGATACGCAGTATTTT. Its protein is CASRLGQSYTDTQYF.

This chain connects TRBV5-1 to TRBJ2-2, with 7 positions matching TRBD1. The CDR3 consists of 15 residues. Germline CDR1 is SGHRS and CDR2 is YFSETQ. After removal of 6 bases from V and 0 bases from J, the junction contained 5 bases not matched to a gene. CDR3 sequence reads: CASTGTAPNTGELFF. The CDR3 coding sequence is TGCGCCAGCACCGGGACAGCCCCGAACACCGGGGAGCTGTTTTTT.